One and the same sample provided the 21 T cell receptor beta chains below, sequenced in a study of blood T cells in healthy people across ages. PCR was performed a second time for about 7 to 11 cycles using a sample-barcoded 5' primer and a J-beta primer mix. TCRdb used MiXCR to reprocess the 5' RACE reads, holding one entry per CDR3 protein. The sample shows about 620,000 distinct CDR3 sequences, roughly 20% of them seen only once. Source material: blood. The receptor source for this set is a man aged 65 to 79 in good health.

This clonotype occurred many times. The V gene is TRBV10-3, the J gene TRBJ2-6; D unresolved. Germline V CDR1 and CDR2: ENHRY, SYGVKD. The CDR3 contains 13 residues. Trimming cost V 0 bases and J 3 bases, with 0 bases left between them. CDR3 coding DNA: TGTGCCATCAGTGAGTCTGGGGCCAACGTCCTGACTTTC. This gives the protein CAISESGANVLTF.

The V call is TRBV6-5, the J call TRBJ2-7; D might be TRBD2 (5 bases). The V gene lost 0 bases and the J gene lost 1 base, with 10 bases spanning the gap. Germline assignment: CDR1 MNHEY and CDR2 SVGAGI. There are 15 residues in the CDR3. CDR3 in amino acids: CASSYSDGGSYEQYF. In nucleotides, the CDR3 is TGTGCCAGCAGTTACTCAGATGGCGGGTCCTACGAGCAGTACTTC.

The chain combines TRBV12-3 or TRBV12-4 with TRBJ2-7; 10 bases agree with TRBD2. The CDR3 is made up of 16 amino acids. V was pared by 5 bases and J by 3 bases, with 10 bases of the junction left unmatched. The CDR3 here is CASSLPSGRVGYEQYF. CDR3 nucleotide sequence: TGTGCCAGCAGTCTACCTAGCGGGAGAGTGGGCTACGAGCAGTACTTC.

This chain joins TRBV3-1 and TRBJ1-2; D perhaps matches TRBD1 (5 bases). CDR1 is LGHDT, CDR2 YNNKEL, per germline (reference sequence). Trimming removed 4 bases at V and 10 bases at J, with 13 bases between. This CDR3 comprises 12 residues. CDR3 protein: CASSPTANHYTF. The CDR3 coding sequence is TGTGCCAGCAGCCCGACAGCCAACCACTACACCTTC.

This clonotype was seen a handful of times. The chain has TRBV10-3 and TRBJ2-7; the D gene is possibly TRBD2 (6 bases). The germline V and J ends were trimmed by 6 bases and 0 bases, with 18 bases remaining between them. The CDR3 runs 16 residues. Germline CDR1 reads ENHRY; CDR2 reads SYGVKD. The CDR3 DNA reads as TGTGCCATCAGCCCGCCGGGAGACTCAAGCTCCTACGAGCAGTACTTC. Its protein is CAISPPGDSSSYEQYF.

Remarks on this clonotype: Because the CDR3's place on the DNA is in doubt, the DNA is left out and the CDR3 is given as listed by TCRdb. The chain recombines TRBV12-3 or TRBV12-4 with TRBJ1-3. The CDR3 spans 14 residues, counting both ends. The CDR3 sequence: CASSMWGSGNTIYF.

This clonotype came up a few times. V usage is TRBV27 and J usage is TRBJ2-5; TRBD2 is a possible D gene (6 bases). Trimming pared 3 bases from V and 3 bases from J, leaving 14 bases between. The germline V gene has CDR1 MNHEY and CDR2 SMNVEV (reference sequence). This CDR3 is built from 15 residues. The CDR3 here is CASSLDGRGEETQYF. The CDR3 DNA sequence: TGTGCCAGCAGTTTGGACGGGAGAGGAGAAGAGACCCAGTACTTC.

V gene TRBV6-2 or TRBV6-3 combines with J gene TRBJ1-1, with D hard to call. The CDR3 is 14 amino acids. Germline V CDR1 and CDR2: MNHEY, SVGEGT. V lost 6 bases and J 6 bases, leaving 17 bases between the germline ends. CDR3 DNA sequence: TGTGCCAGCAGAGATACGGACGGTGGCCCTGAAGCTTTCTTT. Its translation: CASRDTDGGPEAFF.

This clonotype was seen a handful of times. CDR3 nucleotide sequence: TGCAGCGTTGAAAGAAATGCGGGAACCACCTACAATGAGCAGTTCTTC. The encoded protein is CSVERNAGTTYNEQFF. The chain employs TRBV29-1 and TRBJ2-1; TRBD2 might be the D (6 bases). Germline V gene data show CDR1 as SQVTM and CDR2 as ANQGSEA. V dropped 2 bases and J dropped 2 bases, with 16 bases sitting between them. The CDR3 extends over 16 amino acids.

Comment on this clonotype: Possible read error: a much larger clone is one base away. The chain couples TRBV24-1 to TRBJ2-5, with 9 bases aligning to TRBD1. The CDR3 length is 16 residues. Germline CDR1 KGHDR, CDR2 SFDVKD. The CDR3 region has the DNA TGTGCCACCAGTGACGAAGCTGGGACAGGGAGAGAGACCCTGTACTTC. Translation gives CATSDEAGTGRETLYF.

This clonotype was seen a handful of times. The chain has TRBV5-4 and TRBJ2-3; TRBD2 aligns across 10 bases. The V segment lost 6 bases and the J segment 2 bases; nucleotides outside the gene matches: 6. Germline V gene data show CDR1 as SGHNT and CDR2 as YYREEE (reference sequence). The CDR3 sequence is 15 residues long. The CDR3 coding sequence is TGTGCCAGCACCACTAGCGGGGTTAACACAGATACGCAGTATTTT. It specifies CASTTSGVNTDTQYF.

The CDR3 here is CASSIGGLHQPQHF. Here the CDR3 DNA reads TGTGCCAGCAGCATAGGGGGTCTGCATCAGCCCCAGCATTTT. The gene calls are TRBV12-3 or TRBV12-4 and TRBJ1-5; possibly TRBD1 for D (6 bases). The CDR3 is 14 residues long. V was clipped by 6 bases and J by 5 bases, with 14 bases between them.

This clonotype occurred a few times. The V gene is TRBV6-2 or TRBV6-3, the J gene TRBJ2-6; 8 bases are shared with TRBD1. Germline loops: CDR1 MNHEY, CDR2 SVGEGT. With 2 bases clipped from V and 0 bases from J, the junction kept 6 bases outside the gene matches. This CDR3 has 18 amino acids. The CDR3 reads CASSYAGQANSGANVLTF. CDR3 nucleotide sequence: TGTGCCAGCAGTTACGCGGGACAGGCCAACTCTGGGGCCAACGTCCTGACTTTC.

This clonotype appeared a few times. Sequence at one end of the junction differs from germline and may be a read error. The chain has TRBV7-3 and TRBJ2-5; TRBD2 aligns across 13 bases. The germline gives CDR1 SGHTA, CDR2 FQGTGA. The CDR3 is 15 residues long. CDR3 in DNA: TGTGCCAGCAGCCGGACTAGCGGGAGCTACAATGAGCAGCTCTTC. As protein: CASSRTSGSYNEQLF.

This clonotype was counted only a few times. Compared with germline, one end of the junction differs, possibly owing to a read error. The rearrangement links TRBV29-1 to TRBJ1-1; tentative D call: TRBD1 (5 bases). CDR1 and CDR2 (germline): SQVTM, ANQGSEA. The CDR3 runs 14 residues. The CDR3 region has the DNA TGCGGCGTTCCGGGACCGCCGGCGGGTACTGAAGCTCTCTTT. Encoded protein: CGVPGPPAGTEALF.

This clonotype has just a few counts. The chain is built from TRBV14 and TRBJ2-7; the match to TRBD1 covers 7 bases. The CDR3 is 16 amino acids. The germline CDR1 and CDR2 sequences are SGHDN and FVKESK. J gave up 0 bases and V 1 base, and 6 bases lay outside the gene matches. CDR3 nucleotide sequence: TGTGCCAGCAGCCAAGTTCACCGGGACAGCTCCTACGAGCAGTACTTC. It translates to CASSQVHRDSSYEQYF.

This clonotype was seen only a few times. The CDR3 coding sequence is TGTGCCAGCAGTTACCTGGTAGGGGACACCGGGGAGCTGTTTTTT. Amino acid sequence: CASSYLVGDTGELFF. The rearrangement joins TRBV6-2 or TRBV6-3 to TRBJ2-2; D perhaps matches TRBD1 (5 bases). Trimming left V 2 bases short and J 3 bases short, with 10 bases between. Germline V CDR1 and CDR2: MNHEY, SVGEGT. The length of the CDR3 is 15 residues.

This clonotype was seen a handful of times. A junction end diverges from the germline sequence, so it may reflect a read error. The rearrangement uses TRBV20-1 and TRBJ2-7; TRBD2 matches 10 bases. CDR3 length: 15 residues. Germline CDR1 and CDR2: DFQATT and SNEGSKA (reference sequence). Here the CDR3 DNA reads TGCGGTGCTCAAACTCTCCTAGCGGGAGCCTACGAGCAGTACTTC. Protein sequence: CGAQTLLAGAYEQYF.

Only a few counts were recorded for this clonotype. V is TRBV10-3 and J is TRBJ2-7; TRBD1 aligns across 9 bases. Germline V gene lookup returns CDR1 ENHRY and CDR2 SYGVKD. Losses at the gene ends were 5 bases for V and 0 bases for J; bases not matched to a gene: 5. This CDR3 is built from 15 residues. The CDR3 DNA reads as TGTGCCATCAGTCCAGACAGGGGGTACTCCTACGAGCAGTACTTC. Its protein is CAISPDRGYSYEQYF.

This chain links TRBV5-5 with TRBJ1-4; a weak D match, TRBD1 (6 bases). Trimming stripped 4 bases from V and 0 bases from J, with 13 bases between. The CDR3 extends over 16 amino acids. Germline V gives CDR1 SGHKS, CDR2 YYEKEE (reference sequence). CDR3 nucleotides: TGTGCCAGCAGCCTCCGGGAGGGGGCAACTAATGAAAAACTGTTTTTT. This sequence encodes CASSLREGATNEKLFF. Drawing the rest from reference TRBV5-5 and TRBJ1-4, the complete variable domain is DAGVTQSPTHLIKTRGQQVTLRCSPISGHKSVSWYQQVLGQGPQFIFQYYEKEERGRGNFPDRFSARQFPNYSSELNVNALLLGDSALYLCASSLREGATNEKLFFGSGTQLSVL.

This clonotype was picked up many times. The genes are TRBV27 and TRBJ2-1; 8 bases fit TRBD1. The CDR3 length is 15 residues. CDR1 is MNHEY, CDR2 SMNVEV, per germline (reference sequence). The V segment lost 5 bases and the J segment 6 bases; nucleotides outside the gene matches: 9. The DNA of the CDR3 is TGTGCCAGCAGTCCCCAGACAGGGGTAATCAATGAGCAGTTCTTC. Translated: CASSPQTGVINEQFF.